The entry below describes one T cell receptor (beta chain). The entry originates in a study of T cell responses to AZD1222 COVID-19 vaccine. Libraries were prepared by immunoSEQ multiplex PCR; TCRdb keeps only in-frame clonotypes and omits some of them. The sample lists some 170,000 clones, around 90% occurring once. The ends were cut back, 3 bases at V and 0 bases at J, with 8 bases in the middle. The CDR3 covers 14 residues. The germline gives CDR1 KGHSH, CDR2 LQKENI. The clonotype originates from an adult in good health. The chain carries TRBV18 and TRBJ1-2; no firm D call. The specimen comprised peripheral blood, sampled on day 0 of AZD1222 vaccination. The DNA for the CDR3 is TGTGCCAGCTCACCTGAAATTACTAACTATGGCTACACCTTC. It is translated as CASSPEITNYGYTF.